This T cell receptor beta chain comes out of a study of blood T cell repertoires in COVID-19. Background on the study: COVID-19 samples collected from the United States, Italy and Spain covered acute and convalescent phases.

In the authors' methods: Estimation of nucleated cell counts relied on the amplification of reference gene primers. This table comes from immunoSEQ multiplex PCR, and its TCRdb copy is limited to in-frame clones, with some not included. The V and J calls and the clone size are those of that table, but D and trimming were determined from the DNA. The table shows some 400,000 clones, with roughly 86% occurring only once. The cohort comprised adults aged roughly 18 to 100 years residing in approximately 25 US areas. Donors were grouped by their self-reported clinical history. This clone was recorded once. Sequencing was performed on PBMCs or T cells enriched from blood (not recorded which). This receptor was obtained from a man aged 25-45 years who had recovered from COVID-19.

The CDR3 loop is CASSYSASGRGEAFF. The CDR3 bases are TGTGCCAGCAGTTACTCGGCGAGTGGGAGGGGAGAAGCTTTCTTT. The chain combines TRBV6-6 with TRBJ1-1, with D possibly TRBD1 on 5 matching bases. V lost 0 bases, J lost 8 bases, and 16 bases lay in between. In germline, CDR1 is MNHNY, CDR2 SVGAGI (reference sequence). This CDR3 contains 15 residues.